The text below deals with one TCR beta chain. No cognate antigen has been identified for it. The sample holds no much larger clone one base away, and base qualities are not on file. Using the deep immunoSEQ assay, multiplex PCR amplified TCR CDR3 regions from genomic DNA. Genomic DNA extracted from each cell subset was distributed evenly over all wells of several immunoSEQ 96-well plates, and each plate served as one replicate. For sorted subsets, each replicate PCR was loaded with 200 ng genomic DNA, equivalent to 32,000 or so T cell genomes. The purified libraries were quantified using a Qubit 3.0 fluorometer, sized with a Bioanalyzer 2100, and then quantified again using the KAPA Library Quantification kit. Each immunoSEQ 96-well plate was sequenced on its own single-read 150-cycle Illumina NextSeq 550 flow cell. The paper's processing steps were these. Because the immunoSEQ output included only junctional sequences and no quality scores, the filtering could not be the same as the filtering used for full-length reads. Sequences were annotated with PyIR, a Python wrapper for IgBLAST v1.9, and V/J genes and CDR3 were assigned using IMGT germline references. Any read was removed if the V/J assignment was weak (E-value above 1e-6), the CDR3 was missing, or the read contained stop codons, out-of-frame junctions, or ambiguous translated residues. V3J clonotypes were defined by identical inferred V gene, J gene, and CDR3 amino acid sequence. Percentage overlap between repertoires was computed as shared unique clonotypes divided by the size of the smaller repertoire. Three approaches were used to assess repertoire richness: RTK rarefaction, the Chao1 estimator, and Recon v2.1 estimates of unobserved clonotypes. Generation probabilities for all TCRbeta clonotypes obtained by the gDNA method from a handful of donors were computed using OLGA. TCRdb mirrors the immuneACCESS table, restricted to in-frame sequences. Some clones are absent from its copies; in checked studies, under half trace to an unresolved V gene, and the reason for the others is unknown. Clone size and V and J calls were adopted from that table, with D and trimming inferred from the DNA. The sample table records about 2.4 million clones; roughly 93% of these occur just once. Clones ranked in the top ten supply roughly 0.39% of the sample.

The sample belongs to a study of shared clonotypes between healthy human individuals (dated by TCRdb to the early 2020s). Background for the entire study: The cohort comprised two women and a few men aged 18 to 49 years. Each donor's leukapheresis produced roughly between roughly 0.94 and 9.5 billion PBMCs. The study deeply sequenced blood TCR repertoires of five healthy adults to estimate repertoire size and the extent of clonotype sharing between individuals. To increase sequencing depth and limit assay-specific biases, TCR repertoire library preparation and sequencing were carried out by different laboratories using diverse techniques. Per donor, three plates each were used for CD4 naive and CD4 memory, two for CD8 naive, and one for CD8 memory. Paper-wide results and their limitations: The small number of donors limited the genetic and exposure-history diversity represented. Pairwise subsampling indicated that sequencing depth was expected to affect the degree of clonotype sharing among donors. Estimated clonotype richness was generally larger for naive than for memory subsets. Rarefaction of sorted-subset datasets indicated incomplete sequencing despite the large sequencing depth. Clonotypes shared by all four sorted-subset donors showed higher generation probabilities than non-shared clonotypes. When a handful of donors were compared, the shared fraction of clonotypes was approximately 5% for naive CD4, 3% to 4% for naive CD8, 2.3% for memory CD4, and 0.4% for memory CD8. Sampling was limited to blood, and TCR repertoires in tissue likely differ from TCR repertoires in blood.

Healthy HIV-negative adults with no recently reported acute infections or vaccinations were included as donors. Every donor was a Caucasian adult residing in Nashville, Tennessee, USA. CD4+ T cells were enriched through magnetic negative selection, after which naive cells were positively selected on CD45RA and the remaining negative fraction served as the memory subset. After blood collection by leukapheresis, PBMCs were isolated using Ficoll-Histopaque density gradient centrifugation and then cryopreserved in the vapor phase of liquid nitrogen. Purity and quantity of every magnetically sorted T cell population were checked by analytical flow cytometry. Each sorted fraction had its genomic DNA isolated and then quantified by UV absorbance on a Nanodrop 2000c. V sheds 6 bases and J sheds 1 base, leaving 7 bases between their ends. Looking up the germline V gene yields CDR1 SGHVS and CDR2 FQNEAQ. The CDR3 covers 12 residues, taking in both the cysteine and the phenylalanine. This entry keeps only the CDR3 DNA: 36 bases, framed from base 1.

The TCR comes from a man younger than 35 in good health. Some clones in this sample may be carry-over from other donors' samples. Sample: naive CD4+ T cells from PBMCs. Interpreted using the paper, the cell subset or site label stands for: CD45RA+ positively selected. The sequence joins TRBV7-8 to TRBJ2-7; the D gene identity is not certain. The CDR3 loop reads CASRDGSYEQYF. The DNA sequence is given as TGTGCCAGCAGAGACGGTTCCTACGAGCAGTACTTC. The full variable domain, completed from the reference TRBV7-8 and TRBJ2-7 proteins outside the CDR3, reads GAGVSQSPRYKVAKRGQDVALRCDPISGHVSLFWYQQALGQGPEFLTYFQNEAQLDKSGLPSDRFFAERPEGSVSTLKIQRTQQEDSAVYLCASRDGSYEQYFGPGTRLTVT.